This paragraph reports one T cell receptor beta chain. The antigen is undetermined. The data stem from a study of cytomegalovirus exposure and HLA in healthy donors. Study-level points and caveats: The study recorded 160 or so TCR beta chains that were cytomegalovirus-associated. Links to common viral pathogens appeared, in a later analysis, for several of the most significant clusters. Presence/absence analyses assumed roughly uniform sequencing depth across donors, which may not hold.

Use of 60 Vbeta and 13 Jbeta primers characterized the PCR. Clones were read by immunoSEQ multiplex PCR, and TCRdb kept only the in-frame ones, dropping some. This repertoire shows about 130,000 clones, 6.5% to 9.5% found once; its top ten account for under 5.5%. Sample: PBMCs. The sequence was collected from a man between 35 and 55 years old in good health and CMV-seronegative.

CDR3 amino acids: CASSLATGAQSYTF. As DNA, the CDR3 is TGTGCCAGCAGCTTAGCCACAGGCGCCCAGAGCTACACCTTC. J is TRBJ1-2 and V is TRBV7-8; perhaps TRBD1 as D (5 bases). The CDR3 is 14 residues long. Trimming took 0 bases from V and 9 from J, leaving 14 bases between them. Germline values: CDR1 SGHVS, CDR2 FQNEAQ.